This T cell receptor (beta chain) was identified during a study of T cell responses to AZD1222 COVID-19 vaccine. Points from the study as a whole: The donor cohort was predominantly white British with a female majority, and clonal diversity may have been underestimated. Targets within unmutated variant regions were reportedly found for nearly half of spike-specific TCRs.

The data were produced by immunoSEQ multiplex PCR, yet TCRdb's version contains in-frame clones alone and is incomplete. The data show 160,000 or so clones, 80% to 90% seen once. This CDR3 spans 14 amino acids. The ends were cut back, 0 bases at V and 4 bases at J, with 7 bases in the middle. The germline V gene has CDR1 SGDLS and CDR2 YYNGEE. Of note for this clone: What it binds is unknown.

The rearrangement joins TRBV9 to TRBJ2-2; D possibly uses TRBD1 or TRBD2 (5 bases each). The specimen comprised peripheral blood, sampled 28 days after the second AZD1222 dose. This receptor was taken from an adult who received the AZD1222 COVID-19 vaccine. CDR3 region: CASSVVGGTGELFF. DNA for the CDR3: TGTGCCAGCAGCGTAGTTGGGGGCACCGGGGAGCTGTTTTTT.